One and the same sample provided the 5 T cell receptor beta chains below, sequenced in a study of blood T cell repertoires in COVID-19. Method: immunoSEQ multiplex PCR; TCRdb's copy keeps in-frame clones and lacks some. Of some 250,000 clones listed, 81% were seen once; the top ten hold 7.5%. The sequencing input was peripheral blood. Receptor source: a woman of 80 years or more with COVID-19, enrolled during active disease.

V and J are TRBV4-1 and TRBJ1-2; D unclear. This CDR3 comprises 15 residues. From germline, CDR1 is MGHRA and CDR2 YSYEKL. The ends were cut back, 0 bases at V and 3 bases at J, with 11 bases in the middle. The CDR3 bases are TGCGCCAGCAGCCAAGATGAGGGCTCGGACTATGGCTACACCTTC. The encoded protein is CASSQDEGSDYGYTF.

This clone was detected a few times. As DNA, the CDR3 is TGTGCCAGCAGCCCGAACAGGGAGGGGTGGCCGCAGTATTTT. This codes for CASSPNREGWPQYF. The rearrangement joins TRBV7-3 to TRBJ2-3, with a weak D call TRBD2 (7 bases). CDR1 and CDR2 from the germline V gene are SGHTA and FQGTGA. The V end lost 5 bases, the J end lost 10 bases, and 19 bases lay between the germline ends. The CDR3 loop spans 14 amino acids.

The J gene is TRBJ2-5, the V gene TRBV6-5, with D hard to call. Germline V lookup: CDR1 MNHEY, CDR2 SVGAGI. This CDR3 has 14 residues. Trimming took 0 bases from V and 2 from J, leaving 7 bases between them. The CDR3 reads CASSYSWAQETQYF. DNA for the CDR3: TGTGCCAGCAGTTACTCGTGGGCACAAGAGACCCAGTACTTC.

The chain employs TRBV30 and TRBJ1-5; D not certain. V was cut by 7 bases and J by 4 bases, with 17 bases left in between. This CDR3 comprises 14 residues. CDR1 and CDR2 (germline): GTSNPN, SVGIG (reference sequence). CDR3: CAFSGNRGNQPQHF. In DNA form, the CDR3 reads TGTGCCTTCTCCGGGAACCGCGGGAATCAGCCCCAGCATTTT.

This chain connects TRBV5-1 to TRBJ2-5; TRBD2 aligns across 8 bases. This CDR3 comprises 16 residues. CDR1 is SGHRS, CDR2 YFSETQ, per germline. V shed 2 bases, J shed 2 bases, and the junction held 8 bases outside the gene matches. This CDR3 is CASSFGSAGVQETQYF. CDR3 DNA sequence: TGCGCCAGCAGCTTCGGTTCAGCGGGAGTTCAAGAGACCCAGTACTTC.